These T cell receptor beta chains were read from a single sample in a study of sequential checkpoint blockade in melanoma. TCRdb's table, derived via immunoSEQ multiplex PCR, lists solely in-frame clones and lacks some. The sample holds several thousand clones, over 25% seen once. Source: tumor tissue (inferred from file names), taken from a patient given nivolumab and ipilimumab in sequence. The receptors stem from a human donor with melanoma. Each CDR3 is given with its conserved first and last residue. Clone size is given for some rows only: seen once, a few or many times, or a class if the clone is expanded.

>few|TRBJ2-5|TRBV14|13
CASSQVERGTQYF
>many|TRBJ2-7|TRBV11-3|15
CASSFTGGLGYEQYF
>-|TRBJ2-7|TRBV12-5|19
CASGLEPSGRAMVINEQYF
>-|TRBJ1-1|TRBV11-3|15
CASSSYGQGQTEAFF
>medium-sized|TRBJ1-1|TRBV29-1|12
CSVEIWVKGAFF
>-|TRBJ2-3|TRBV11-3|14
CASSPGPSTDTQYF
>few|TRBJ2-7|TRBV30|12
CAWSLLGHEQYF
>-|TRBJ1-1|TRBV11-3|16
CASSLITGGGRTEAFF
>many|TRBJ2-3|TRBV11-3|15
CASSLLGRNTDTQYF
>many|TRBJ1-2|TRBV6-8|15
CASSYFRTDNYGYTF
>-|TRBJ2-1|TRBV18|12
CASSPRADEQFF
>-|TRBJ2-2|TRBV11-3|17
CASSPGTGTVGTGELFF
>few|TRBJ2-5|TRBV11-3|15
CASSGGRQPQETQYF
>many|TRBJ2-5|TRBV11-3|15
CASSLGTSGQETQYF
>few|TRBJ2-3|TRBV19|14
CASKVAGPADTQYF
>few|TRBJ2-4|TRBV18|14
CASSPPNGKNIQYF
>-|TRBJ2-2|TRBV5-1|14
CASSFSGGTGELFF
>-|TRBJ2-1|TRBV11-3|16
CASSRLAGESYNEQFF
>-|TRBJ2-1|TRBV23-1|18
CASSSTGPDTLPTNEQFF
>-|TRBJ2-1|TRBV11-3|15
CASSSWTSGHNEQFF
>many|TRBJ2-7|TRBV4-1|15
CASSHEDRPVYEQYF
>-|TRBJ2-3|TRBV19|18
CASSLPAGGDTRTDTQYF
>many|TRBJ2-7|TRBV11-3|14
CASGSGTRTYEQYF
>many|TRBJ1-5|TRBV11-3|16
CASSLIDRVSNQPQHF
>once|TRBJ2-7|TRBV14|16
CASSQDVRTGAYEQYF
>-|TRBJ1-3|TRBV5-1|15
CASKIGLSSGNTIYF
>many|TRBJ2-3|TRBV11-3|16
CASSATGTGGLDTQYF
>-|TRBJ1-1|TRBV11-3|15
CASSLGGGMDTEAFF
>-|TRBJ1-1|TRBV6-8|14
CASSYSGGRTEAFF
>-|TRBJ2-7|TRBV18|15
CASSPTRTNSYEQYF
>-|TRBJ2-7|TRBV18|14
CASSPRAGVAEQYF
>once|TRBJ2-1|TRBV15|19
CATSSGATSGRIFLWEQFF
>few|TRBJ2-5|TRBV6-8|17
CASSYLKITVTLETQYF
>medium-sized|TRBJ1-3|TRBV6-8|13
CASRGASGNTIYF
>-|TRBJ2-2|TRBV15|17
CATSRDRPGRSTGELFF
>-|TRBJ2-3|TRBV29-1|14
CSVWGSRPSDTQYF
>few|TRBJ2-1|TRBV7-6|15
CASSLEPKQYNEQFF
>-|TRBJ1-1|TRBV25-1|12
CASSDFGAEAFF
>-|TRBJ2-2|TRBV6-8|15
CASRRLAGDTGELFF
>-|TRBJ2-1|TRBV29-1|15
CSVEDPGGSYNEQFF
>-|TRBJ1-4|TRBV6-8|14
CASSYVPFGEKLFF
>-|TRBJ2-6|TRBV10-2|13
CAAGGSGANVLTF
>-|TRBJ2-7|TRBV6-8|14
CASSYTRVSYEQYF
>few|TRBJ2-1|TRBV11-1|14
CASSPGLARSEQFF
>-|TRBJ2-2|TRBV30|15
CAWSKQGYGPGELFF
>few|TRBJ2-3|TRBV6-8|17
CASSPSGNGRGKDTQYF
>-|TRBJ2-7|TRBV6-8|14
CASRYRPESYEQYF
>-|TRBJ2-7|TRBV11-3|15
CASRPTGASSYEQYF
>many|TRBJ1-1|TRBV11-3|17
CASSYLPGQGMNTEAFF
>few|TRBJ2-7|TRBV6-8|16
CASSSKAGIVVGEQYF
>-|TRBJ1-2|TRBV19|17
CASRITRRRKTNYGYTF
>few|TRBJ1-2|TRBV6-8|15
CASSNTTGSLYGYTF
>-|TRBJ1-2|TRBV2|15
CASSDFQGGNYGYTF
>few|TRBJ2-1|TRBV7-6|17
CASSFSRTRSSYNEQFF
>-|TRBJ2-2|TRBV6-8|14
CASRKYRNTGELFF
>-|TRBJ1-1|TRBV6-8|15
CASSYSNSRLTEAFF
>few|TRBJ1-4|TRBV6-8|15
CASSYAGTTNEKLFF
>few|TRBJ2-5|TRBV11-3|15
CASSLVGTRRETQYF
>few|TRBJ2-1|TRBV6-8|13
CASSYSPRGEQFF